This T cell receptor beta chain was obtained from a study of blood T cell repertoires in COVID-19 (dated by TCRdb to the early 2020s). Concerning the study at large: The collaborator samples originated in the United States, Italy and Spain and spanned the acute and convalescent phases of COVID-19. Deeply sampled blood TCRbeta repertoires from subjects exposed to, actively infected with, or recovered from COVID-19 were included in the dataset. The samples were drawn from two sources: the first 160 participants of the ongoing ImmuneRACE study, and over 1,000 subjects contributed by 6 global collaborators. The material from the prospective study consisted of cDNA or gDNA derived from T cells, B-cell-depleted T cells, or PBMCs. HLA class I and class II types, where available, came from metadata supplied by the sample provider rather than from assay-based typing. A de-identified subject ID, COVID-19 status, age in years and sex were almost always included in the sample metadata. The repertoires were released in a freely available public database meant as a resource for research on the immune response to SARS-CoV-2. Summary of the overall study and its limitations: The amount of clinical and demographic metadata varied by source and participant and was provided uncurated.

Counted from cysteine to phenylalanine, this CDR3 has 16 amino acids. Only the CDR3 region is kept as DNA, spanning 48 bases read in frame from base 1. According to the germline V gene, CDR1 reads SGHTA and CDR2 reads FQGNSA. Trimming removed 4 bases from V and 0 bases from J, leaving 12 bases between the germline ends. Whole blood was collected in K2EDTA tubes by collaborating institutions according to the institutions' own protocols. Collaborator samples were shipped for TCRbeta analysis as frozen whole blood, isolated PBMCs, or DNA extracted from either sample type. TCRbeta CDR3 regions were amplified from genomic DNA using the immunoSEQ Assay, a bias-controlled multiplex PCR. Per the authors' processing: The number of nucleated cells in each sample was estimated by amplification of reference gene primers within the assay. To quantify the absolute abundance of each unique TCRbeta CDR3 rearrangement, sequence reads were collapsed and filtered. Productive Simpson clonality was computed per sample as the square root of Simpson's diversity index over productive rearrangements. TCRdb's version of the immuneACCESS table is confined to in-frame rearrangements and falls short of the full clone set. An unresolved V gene accounts for under half of the shortfall where checked; the remainder is of unknown origin. V and J calls and clone size are those listed in that table; D and trimming were worked out from the DNA. Counted in this sample were about 97,000 clones; roughly 81% of them appeared once. The ten largest clones take up about 10% of the sample.

Notes on this clone: No cognate antigen has been identified for it. Within one base of it there is no much larger clone, and no base qualities were kept.

The chain employs TRBV7-2 and TRBJ2-2; the D segment could be TRBD1, given 5 matching bases. Sequencing used peripheral blood. The receptor's source is a man aged 40-49 years with active or convalescent COVID-19. The DNA sequence follows: TGTGCCAGCAGCTCATTCCAGGGCGCGAACACCGGGGAGCTGTTTTTT. Translated, it reads CASSSFQGANTGELFF.